This T cell receptor beta chain was captured in a study of T cell repertoires in cytomegalovirus infection. On the study more broadly: Public TCR beta signatures provided an indication of both CMV infection and a matching HLA type.

A single record per CDR3 protein comes from TCRdb applying MiXCR to the reads. This sample yields approximately 500,000 distinct CDR3 sequences, of which more than 15% are seen a single time; approximately 24% belongs to the top ten. Overall study findings and caveats: Identification of carriers of CMV plus the relevant HLA was achieved through cumulative public TCR beta family frequency.

A word on this clonotype: Antigen unknown.

The V and J ends lost 1 base and 3 bases respectively, with 10 bases between them. This CDR3 comprises 14 residues. The germline V gene encodes CDR1 SQVTM and CDR2 ANQGSEA. This sequence originates from a human donor in good health (CMV status not recorded). Some clones in this sample may be carry-over from other donors' samples. The chain recombines TRBV29-1 with TRBJ2-4; D is undetermined. The specimen was CD8+ T cells from PBMCs. CDR3 protein: CSVEAPRGKNIQYF. DNA of the CDR3: TGCAGCGTTGAAGCCCCACGCGGCAAAAACATTCAGTACTTC.